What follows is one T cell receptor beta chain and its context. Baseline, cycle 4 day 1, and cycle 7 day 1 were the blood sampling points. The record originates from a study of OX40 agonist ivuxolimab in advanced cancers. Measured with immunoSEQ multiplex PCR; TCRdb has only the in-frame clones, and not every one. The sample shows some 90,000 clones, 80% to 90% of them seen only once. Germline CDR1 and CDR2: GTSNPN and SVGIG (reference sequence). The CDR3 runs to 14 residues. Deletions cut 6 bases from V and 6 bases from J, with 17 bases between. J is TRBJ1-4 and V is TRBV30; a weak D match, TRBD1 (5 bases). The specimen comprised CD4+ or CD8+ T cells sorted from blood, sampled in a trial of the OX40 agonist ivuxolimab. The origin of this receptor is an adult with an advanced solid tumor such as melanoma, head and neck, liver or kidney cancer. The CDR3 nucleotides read TGTGCCTGTCCCCTCCAGGGTGGAGATGAAAAACTGTTTTTT. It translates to CACPLQGGDEKLFF.